This TCR beta chain was captured by sequencing in a study of regulatory T cells in long-lasting Graves disease. Study background: Graves' disease counted as persistent after over 5 years of antithyroid drugs with positive TSH receptor antibodies. Points from the study as a whole: The study found TRBV28, TRBJ1-2 and TRBJ2-5 favored in persistent disease. Newly diagnosed Graves' patients exceeded persistent ones in TCR diversity.

This clonotype was seen many times. The antigen is undetermined. Described time point: persistent/refractory GD, antithyroid drugs over 5 years with positive TRAb. PBMC-derived RNA was used for the TCR library. Relying on iRepertoire HTBI primers and Arm-PCR of CDR3 regions, the team built TCR beta libraries. TCRdb redid the calling of the multiplex PCR reads with MiXCR, one entry per CDR3 protein. The sample records about 660,000 distinct CDR3 sequences, 25% to 30% being singletons. CDR1 and CDR2 from the germline V gene are SGHDT and YYEEEE. CDR3 size: 14 residues. V gave up 4 bases and J gave up 0 bases, with 10 bases separating them.

This TCR was recovered from a female donor with Graves disease. The chain links TRBV5-6 to TRBJ2-5; TRBD1 is a possible D gene (5 bases). The sample in question was peripheral blood mononuclear cells (PBMCs), obtained when the disease was refractory, from a patient treated with antithyroid drugs. CDR3 sequence (DNA): TGTGCCAGCAGCGACAGTGGTTACCAAGAGACCCAGTACTTC. Residues: CASSDSGYQETQYF.